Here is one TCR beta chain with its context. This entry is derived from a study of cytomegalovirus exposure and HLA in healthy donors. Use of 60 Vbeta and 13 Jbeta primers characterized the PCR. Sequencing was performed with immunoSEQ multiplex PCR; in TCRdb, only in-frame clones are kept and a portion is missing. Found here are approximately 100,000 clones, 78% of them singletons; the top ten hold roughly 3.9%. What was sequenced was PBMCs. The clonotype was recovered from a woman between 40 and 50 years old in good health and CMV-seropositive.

CDR3 region: CASSEGSTYGYTF. CDR3 sequence (DNA): TGTGCCAGCAGTGAAGGGTCTACCTATGGCTACACCTTC. This chain joins TRBV6-1 and TRBJ1-2; D ambiguous. The CDR3 length is 13 residues. V was shortened by 1 base and J by 4 bases, with 7 bases between the two germline ends. Per germline, CDR1 MNHNS and CDR2 SASEGT.